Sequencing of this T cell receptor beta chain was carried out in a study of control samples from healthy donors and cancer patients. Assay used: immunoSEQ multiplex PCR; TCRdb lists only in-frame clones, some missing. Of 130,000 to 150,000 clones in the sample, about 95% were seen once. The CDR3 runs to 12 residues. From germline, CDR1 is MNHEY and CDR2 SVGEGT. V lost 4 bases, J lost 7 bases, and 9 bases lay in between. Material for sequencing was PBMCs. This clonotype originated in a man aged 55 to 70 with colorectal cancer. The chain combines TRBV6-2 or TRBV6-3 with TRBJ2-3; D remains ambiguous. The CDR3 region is CASSSLGNTQYF. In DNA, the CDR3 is TGTGCCAGCAGTTCCCTTGGAAATACGCAGTATTTT.